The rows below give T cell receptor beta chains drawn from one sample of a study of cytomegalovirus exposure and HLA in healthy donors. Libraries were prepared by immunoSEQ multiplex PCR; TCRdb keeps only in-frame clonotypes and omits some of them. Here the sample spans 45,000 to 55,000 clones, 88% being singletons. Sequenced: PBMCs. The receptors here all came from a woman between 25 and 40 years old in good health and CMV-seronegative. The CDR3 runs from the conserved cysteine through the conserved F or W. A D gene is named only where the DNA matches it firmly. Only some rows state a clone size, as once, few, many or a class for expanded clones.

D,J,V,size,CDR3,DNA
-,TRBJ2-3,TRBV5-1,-,CASGRGDSTDTQYF,TGCGCCAGCGGCAGGGGTGATAGCACAGATACGCAGTATTTT
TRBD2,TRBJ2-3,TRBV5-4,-,CASSLGREGLGGTDTQYF,TGTGCCAGCAGCTTGGGGCGGGAGGGCCTCGGGGGCACAGATACGCAGTATTTT
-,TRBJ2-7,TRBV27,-,CASKIAPGGTYEQYF,TGTGCCAGCAAGATTGCTCCTGGCGGCACCTACGAGCAGTACTTC
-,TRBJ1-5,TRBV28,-,CASRLQGIAQPQHF,TGTGCCAGCAGGCTACAGGGAATTGCTCAGCCCCAGCATTTT
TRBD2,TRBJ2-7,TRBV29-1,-,CSVNLAGPSYEQYF,TGCAGCGTTAACCTAGCGGGACCGTCCTACGAGCAGTACTTC
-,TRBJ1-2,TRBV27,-,CASSLYPRSYGYTF,TGTGCCAGCAGTTTATATCCCCGTAGCTATGGCTACACCTTC
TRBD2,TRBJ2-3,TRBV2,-,CASSEGPSGRGDTQYF,TGTGCCAGCAGTGAAGGGCCTAGCGGGAGAGGAGATACGCAGTATTTT
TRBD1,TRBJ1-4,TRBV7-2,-,CASSQNRGSNEKLFF,TGTGCCAGCAGCCAGAACAGGGGGTCTAATGAAAAACTGTTTTTT
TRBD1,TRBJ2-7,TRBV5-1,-,CASSLGTGYEQYF,TGCGCCAGCAGCTTGGGGACAGGGTACGAGCAGTACTTC
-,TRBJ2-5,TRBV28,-,CASSTEAGKKETQYF,TGTGCCAGCAGTACCGAAGCGGGCAAAAAAGAGACCCAGTACTTC
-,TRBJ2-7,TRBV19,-,CASSIAKGPYEQYF,TGTGCCAGTAGTATCGCCAAGGGGCCCTACGAGCAGTACTTC
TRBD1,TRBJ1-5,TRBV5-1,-,CASSLVGTGVQPQHF,TGCGCCAGCAGCTTGGTGGGGACAGGGGTTCAGCCCCAGCATTTT
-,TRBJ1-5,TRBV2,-,CASSEPKPHPYSNQPQHF,TGTGCCAGCAGTGAACCGAAGCCCCATCCGTATAGCAATCAGCCCCAGCATTTT
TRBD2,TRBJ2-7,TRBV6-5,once,CASSYGGGSYEQYF,TGTGCCAGCAGTTACGGGGGGGGCTCCTACGAGCAGTACTTC
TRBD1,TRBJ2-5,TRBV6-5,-,CASSRDRGRGETQYF,TGTGCCAGCAGCCGGGACAGGGGGCGCGGAGAGACCCAGTACTTC
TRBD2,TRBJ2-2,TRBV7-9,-,CASRPLAGGPQTGELFF,TGTGCCAGCAGACCACTAGCGGGAGGGCCCCAAACCGGGGAGCTGTTTTTT
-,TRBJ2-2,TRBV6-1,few,CASSDRSTGELFF,TGTGCCAGCAGTGATCGGAGCACCGGGGAGCTGTTTTTT
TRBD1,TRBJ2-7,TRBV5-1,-,CASSLRTGNYEQYF,TGCGCCAGCAGCTTGAGGACAGGGAACTACGAGCAGTACTTC
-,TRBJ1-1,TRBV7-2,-,CASSLVPRFTEAFF,TGTGCCAGCAGCTTAGTTCCCCGGTTCACTGAAGCTTTCTTT
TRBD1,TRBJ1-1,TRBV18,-,CASSETGELEAFF,TGTGCCAGCTCAGAGACAGGGGAGCTTGAAGCTTTCTTT
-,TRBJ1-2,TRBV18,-,CASSPLQQGKGYTF,TGTGCCAGCTCACCACTTCAACAGGGTAAAGGCTACACCTTC
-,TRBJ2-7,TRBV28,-,CASRQDYEQYF,TGTGCCAGCAGACAAGACTACGAGCAGTACTTC
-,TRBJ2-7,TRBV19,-,CASSNKAGKDEQYF,TGTGCCAGTAGTAATAAGGCAGGGAAGGACGAGCAGTACTTC
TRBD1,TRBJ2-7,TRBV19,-,CASQPGQGAYEQYF,TGTGCCAGCCAACCGGGACAGGGAGCCTACGAGCAGTACTTC
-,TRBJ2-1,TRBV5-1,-,CASSPGLHASYNEQFF,TGCGCCAGCAGCCCCGGACTCCACGCCTCCTACAATGAGCAGTTCTTC
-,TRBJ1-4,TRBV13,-,CASSLDGPGDEKLFF,TGTGCCAGCAGCTTAGACGGGCCGGGGGACGAAAAACTGTTTTTT
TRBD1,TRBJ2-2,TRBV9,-,CASSFPRDRVVANTGELFF,TGTGCCAGCAGCTTTCCCCGGGACAGGGTCGTCGCAAACACCGGGGAGCTGTTTTTT
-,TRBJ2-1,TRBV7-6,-,CASGWGVNEQFF,TGTGCCAGCGGCTGGGGGGTGAATGAGCAGTTCTTC
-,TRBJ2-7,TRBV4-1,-,CASSQVRQVAYEQYF,TGCGCCAGCAGCCAAGTTAGACAGGTAGCCTACGAGCAGTACTTC
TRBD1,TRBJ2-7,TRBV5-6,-,CASSLYAWDRSYEQYF,TGTGCCAGCAGCTTGTATGCGTGGGACAGATCCTACGAGCAGTACTTC
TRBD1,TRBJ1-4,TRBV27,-,CASTGTGTNEKLFF,TGTGCCAGCACCGGGACAGGGACTAATGAAAAACTGTTTTTT
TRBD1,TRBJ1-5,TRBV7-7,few,CASSLDRGKGYQPQHF,TGTGCTAGCAGCTTAGACAGGGGGAAGGGTTACCAGCCCCAGCATTTT
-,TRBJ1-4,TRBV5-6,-,CASSMGLIEKLFF,TGTGCCAGCAGCATGGGACTGATTGAAAAACTGTTTTTT
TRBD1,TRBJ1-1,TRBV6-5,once,CASSYLTQGGTEAFF,TGTGCCAGCAGTTATCTGACCCAGGGGGGCACTGAAGCTTTCTTT
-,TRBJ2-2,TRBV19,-,CASSIRLTGELFF,TGTGCCAGTAGTATTCGACTCACCGGGGAGCTGTTTTTT
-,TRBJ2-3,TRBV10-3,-,CAISESGIYTDTQYF,TGTGCCATCAGTGAGTCCGGGATTTACACAGATACGCAGTATTTT
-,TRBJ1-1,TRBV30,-,CAWSLRGNTEAFF,TGTGCCTGGAGCCTAAGGGGGAACACTGAAGCTTTCTTT
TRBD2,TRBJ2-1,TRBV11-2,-,CASSRGTSQDEQFF,TGTGCCAGCAGCCGAGGGACTAGCCAGGATGAGCAGTTCTTC
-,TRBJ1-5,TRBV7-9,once,CASSSGSQPQHF,TGTGCCAGCAGCTCAGGGTCGCAGCCCCAGCATTTT
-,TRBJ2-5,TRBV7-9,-,CASSLAGSQYNKETQYF,TGTGCCAGCAGCTTAGCTGGCAGTCAGTACAACAAAGAGACCCAGTACTTC
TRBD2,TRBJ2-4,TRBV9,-,CASSVGGVLDIQYF,TGTGCCAGCAGCGTCGGGGGGGTTTTGGACATTCAGTACTTC
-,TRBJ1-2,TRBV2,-,CASRQTGFRGYTF,TGTGCCAGCAGGCAAACAGGGTTCAGAGGCTACACCTTC
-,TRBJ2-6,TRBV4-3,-,CASSMSGSGANVLTF,TGCGCCAGCAGCATGTCCGGCTCTGGGGCCAACGTCCTGACTTTC
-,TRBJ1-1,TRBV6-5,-,CASSYGGGRGNTEAFF,TGTGCCAGCAGTTACGGGGGCGGCCGGGGGAACACTGAAGCTTTCTTT
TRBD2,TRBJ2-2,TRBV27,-,CASSRLGLAGAGGELFF,TGTGCCAGCAGCCGTTTGGGCCTAGCGGGAGCGGGCGGGGAGCTGTTTTTT
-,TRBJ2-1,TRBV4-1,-,CASSQDFSGEQFF,TGCGCCAGCAGCCAAGATTTCTCGGGAGAGCAGTTCTTC
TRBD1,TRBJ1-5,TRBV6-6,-,CASSDRVYSNQPQHF,TGTGCCAGCAGCGACAGGGTCTATAGCAATCAGCCCCAGCATTTT
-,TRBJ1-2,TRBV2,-,CASGQDGYGYTF,TGTGCCAGCGGGCAAGACGGCTATGGCTACACCTTC
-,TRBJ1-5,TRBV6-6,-,CASTRDRTSNQPQHF,TGTGCCAGCACGAGGGATCGGACCAGCAATCAGCCCCAGCATTTT
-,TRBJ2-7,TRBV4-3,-,CASSRNTGYEQYF,TGCGCCAGCAGCCGGAATACAGGGTACGAGCAGTACTTC
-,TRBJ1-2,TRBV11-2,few,CASSPNLDRRRYTF,TGTGCCAGCAGCCCCAATCTCGACAGGAGGAGGTACACCTTC
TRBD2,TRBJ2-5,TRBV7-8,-,CASSKGGSGSPQETQYF,TGTGCCAGCAGCAAAGGGGGGAGCGGGAGCCCGCAAGAGACCCAGTACTTC
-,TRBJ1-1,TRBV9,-,CASSENQLAEAFF,TGTGCCAGCAGTGAGAACCAACTGGCTGAAGCTTTCTTT
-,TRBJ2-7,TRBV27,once,CASSFRQGSSYEQYF,TGTGCCAGCAGTTTCAGGCAGGGTTCCTCCTACGAGCAGTACTTC
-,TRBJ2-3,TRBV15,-,CAAGVLGRVSTDTQYF,TGTGCCGCAGGAGTCTTAGGCAGGGTGAGCACAGATACGCAGTATTTT
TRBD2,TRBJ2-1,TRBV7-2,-,CASSQTSGGKSEQFF,TGTGCCAGCAGCCAGACTAGCGGGGGCAAGTCTGAGCAGTTCTTC
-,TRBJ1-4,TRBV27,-,CASSSGLAGEKLFF,TGTGCCAGCAGTTCAGGGTTAGCTGGTGAAAAACTGTTTTTT